This T cell receptor beta chain was profiled in a study of graft-versus-host responses after intestinal transplantation. The wider study: Recipients had multivisceral, liver-intestinal, or isolated intestinal transplants. Tacrolimus plus steroids were given to all recipients for about three years, preceded by anti-thymocyte globulin induction.

Concerning this clone: The antigen is unknown.

Overall study results and limits: Among recipient marrow samples, GvH clones were found; some appeared first in ileum or blood. Peak levels of circulating GvH clones tracked with early post-transplant HvG declines.

TCRdb's copy holds only in-frame clones and misses some; the assay was immunoSEQ multiplex PCR. There are roughly 120,000 clones in the sample; approximately 90% occur only once, and roughly 0.2% lies in the top ten. J lost 8 bases, V lost 2 bases, and 5 bases had no gene match. This CDR3 spans 13 amino acids. Germline values: CDR1 LNHNV, CDR2 YYDKDF (reference sequence). The sequencing here drew on unstimulated CD4+ T cells sorted from spleen or lymph node cells, taken before intestinal transplant. The sequence was collected from a human donor who received an intestinal transplant. The V gene is TRBV15, the J gene TRBJ1-2, with 7 nucleotides matching TRBD1. The CDR3 DNA is TGTGCCACCAGCAGAACAGGGGCTGGGGGCTACACCTTC. This gives the protein CATSRTGAGGYTF.